The 14 T cell receptor beta chains below all came from one sample that was sequenced in a study of T cell repertoires in cytomegalovirus infection. These TCRs' antigens remain unknown. Each CDR3 protein gets one entry after TCRdb re-called the reads with MiXCR. The table records hundreds of thousands of distinct CDR3 sequences, approximately 40% of them present only once. The sample in question was cultured PBMCs, obtained from culture after CMV antigen stimulation. All receptors derive from a human donor in good health (CMV status not recorded). Some clones in this sample may be carry-over from other donors' samples.

This clonotype was counted between two and nine times. The chain links TRBV10-3 to TRBJ2-5; TRBD2 agrees at 11 bases. CDR3 length: 15 amino acids. Looked up from germline, CDR1 is ENHRY and CDR2 is SYGVKD. V shed 2 bases and J 5 bases; nucleotides not matched to a gene: 4. CDR3 sequence: CAISEISGRAETQYF. The DNA for the CDR3 is TGTGCCATCAGTGAGATTAGCGGGAGGGCGGAGACCCAGTACTTC.

This clonotype was counted a single time. The chain is built from TRBV14 and TRBJ2-2, with TRBD1 identical over 10 bases. The J segment lost 6 bases and the V segment lost 1 base, leaving 11 bases of the junction unmatched. Germline V gene lookup returns CDR1 SGHDN and CDR2 FVKESK. The CDR3 covers 18 residues. The CDR3 sequence is CASSQGPGTGDISGELFF. CDR3 nucleotides: TGTGCCAGCAGCCAAGGCCCCGGGACAGGGGATATATCCGGGGAGCTGTTTTTT.

The V and J genes are TRBV20-1 and TRBJ1-1; D is unclear. Germline V CDR1 and CDR2: DFQATT, SNEGSKA (reference sequence). The CDR3 runs 16 residues. Trimming stripped 5 bases from V and 0 bases from J, with 19 bases between. In nucleotides, the CDR3 is TGCAGTGCTTCTGAGACAACGCTGAATCTGAACACTGAAGCTTTCTTT. Protein sequence: CSASETTLNLNTEAFF.

This clonotype occurred a few times. The genes are TRBV12-3 or TRBV12-4 and TRBJ1-1; D unresolved. The CDR3 runs 14 residues. Trimming left V 3 bases short and J 1 base short, with 9 bases between. The CDR3 loop is CASSFTPTNTEAFF. The DNA of the CDR3 is TGTGCCAGCAGTTTTACCCCTACGAACACTGAAGCTTTCTTT.

V and J are TRBV7-2 and TRBJ1-1; D is unresolved. The germline V gene has CDR1 SGHTA and CDR2 FQGNSA. The V end was cut by 5 bases, the J end by 7 bases, with 8 bases between. CDR3 length equals 11 residues. CDR3 in amino acids: CASSPKYEAFF. As DNA, the CDR3 is TGTGCCAGCAGCCCAAAGTATGAAGCTTTCTTT.

This clonotype came up once. The chain couples TRBV11-2 to TRBJ2-7; 11 nucleotides agree with TRBD2. In germline, CDR1 is SGHAT, CDR2 FQNNGV. The CDR3 is 14 residues long. With 4 bases clipped from V and 5 bases from J, the junction kept 4 bases outside the gene matches. CDR3 sequence reads: CASSSTSGKNEQYF. CDR3 sequence (DNA): TGTGCCAGCAGCTCGACTAGCGGGAAAAACGAGCAGTACTTC. Together with reference TRBV11-2 and TRBJ2-7, the CDR3 gives the full variable domain: EAGVAQSPRYKIIEKRQSVAFWCNPISGHATLYWYQQILGQGPKLLIQFQNNGVVDDSQLPKDRFSAERLKGVDSTLKIQPAKLEDSAVYLCASSSTSGKNEQYFGPGTRLTVT.

This clonotype has just one count. The chain combines TRBV20-1 with TRBJ2-7; 10 positions match TRBD1. V shed 6 bases and J 0 bases; nucleotides not matched to a gene: 5. Per the germline V gene, CDR1 is DFQATT and CDR2 is SNEGSKA (reference sequence). This CDR3 is built from 14 residues. CDR3 region: CSASGTGASYEQYF. Written as DNA, the CDR3 is TGCAGTGCGTCCGGGACAGGGGCCTCCTACGAGCAGTACTTC.

This clonotype was recorded a few times. The chain has TRBV19 and TRBJ1-6, with D possibly TRBD1 on 5 matching bases. Between the trimmed V and J ends, which lost 3 bases and 6 bases, there was a span of 9 bases. Germline CDR1 LNHDA, CDR2 SQIVND (reference sequence). The length of the CDR3 is 14 residues. The CDR3 nucleotides read TGTGCCAGTAGTATTGGGGGGAGTAATTCACCCCTCCACTTT. It is translated as CASSIGGSNSPLHF.

As regards this clonotype: One base away lies a much larger clone, so this may be a sequencing read error. V gene TRBV7-6 combines with J gene TRBJ2-1, with 8 bases identical to TRBD1. CDR1 and CDR2 (germline): SGHVS, FNYEAQ. The CDR3 loop spans 14 amino acids. DNA for the CDR3: TGTGCCAGCAGCTTTCGGGACAGGTACAATGACCAGTTCTTC. Protein product: CASSFRDRYNDQFF.

V gene TRBV18 combines with J gene TRBJ2-7, with 12 bases fitting TRBD2. CDR1 is KGHSH, CDR2 LQKENI, per germline. V lost 3 bases to trimming and J lost 6 bases; unmatched junction nucleotides: 6. There are 15 residues in the CDR3. The CDR3 DNA is TGTGCCAGCTCACCCCGGACTAGCGGGATCATCGAGCAGTACTTC. Translation gives CASSPRTSGIIEQYF.

V gene TRBV6-6 combines with J gene TRBJ2-5; 10 bases align to TRBD2. The J segment lost 4 bases and the V segment lost 7 bases, leaving 9 bases of the junction unmatched. Germline CDR1 is MNHNY and CDR2 is SVGAGI (reference sequence). The CDR3 runs 15 residues. CDR3 bases: TGTGCCAGCATTATACTAGCGGGATGGGTAGAGACCCAGTACTTC. Translation: CASIILAGWVETQYF.

CDR3 loop: CASSPALGELFF. The CDR3 DNA reads as TGTGCCAGCAGCCCCGCCCTCGGGGAGCTGTTTTTT. The V gene is TRBV7-2, the J gene TRBJ2-2; D remains ambiguous. Germline values: CDR1 SGHTA, CDR2 FQGNSA. This CDR3 comprises 12 residues. Trimming shortened V by 5 bases and J by 7 bases, and 8 bases separated the two germline ends.

This clonotype was detected only a few times. The CDR3 coding sequence is TGTGCCAGCAGCGGACAGGGGGCGGTCAATGAGCAGTTCTTC. Amino acids: CASSGQGAVNEQFF. The chain employs TRBV9 and TRBJ2-1; 10 nucleotides match TRBD1. The germline V gene encodes CDR1 SGDLS and CDR2 YYNGEE. Losses at the gene ends were 3 bases for V and 6 bases for J; bases not matched to a gene: 3. The CDR3 loop spans 14 amino acids.

This clonotype was seen only a few times. J is TRBJ2-1 and V is TRBV7-9; D is possibly TRBD2 (5 bases). The V end was cut by 3 bases, the J end by 0 bases, with 18 bases between. The CDR3 length is 18 residues. Germline V gives CDR1 SEHNR, CDR2 FQNEAQ (reference sequence). Written as DNA, the CDR3 is TGTGCCAGCAGCTTTGGGGTCGGAGGCCGTAGCTCCTACAATGAGCAGTTCTTC. Translation: CASSFGVGGRSSYNEQFF.